The 16 T cell receptor beta chains listed next were all sequenced from one sample in a study of blood T cells in healthy people across ages. Through a sample-barcoded 5' primer and a J-beta primer mix, a second PCR was run for roughly 6 to 11 cycles. TCRdb reprocessed the 5' RACE reads with MiXCR, giving one entry per CDR3 protein. The data contain around 1,000,000 distinct CDR3 sequences, roughly 24% of them singletons. The data also belong to a second study, concerning T cells of mothers and their children.

Sample: blood. The receptors stem from a girl between 2 and 10 years old in good health.

This clonotype was seen only a few times. V usage is TRBV29-1 and J usage is TRBJ2-7; D remains ambiguous. V gave up 5 bases and J gave up 4 bases, with 15 bases separating them. The CDR3 is made up of 13 amino acids. CDR1 and CDR2 (germline): SQVTM, ANQGSEA. The CDR3 region is CSVRWAGYYEQYF. In nucleotides, the CDR3 is TGCAGCGTTCGCTGGGCTGGATATTACGAGCAGTACTTC.

This clonotype was counted only a few times. The chain employs TRBV4-2 and TRBJ1-3; unclear D gene. The CDR3 runs to 18 residues. Germline lookup yields CDR1 LGHNA and CDR2 YNFKEQ. Trimming cost V 0 bases and J 4 bases, with 19 bases left between them. DNA for the CDR3: TGTGCCAGCAGCCAAGAGTCAGCGGACTCACCTGGAGGAAACACCATATATTTT. Translation: CASSQESADSPGGNTIYF.

The J gene is TRBJ1-1, the V gene TRBV13; D is uncertain. V gave up 4 bases and J gave up 8 bases, with 11 bases separating them. The CDR3 contains 12 residues. Germline CDR1 reads PRHDT; CDR2 reads FYEKMQ (reference sequence). CDR3 DNA: TGTGCCAGCAGCTCTACTAACGGGGAAGCTTTCTTT. The encoded protein is CASSSTNGEAFF.

This clonotype has a handful of counts. The V call is TRBV10-3, the J call TRBJ2-1, with 13 positions matching TRBD2. The last part of the DNA fits TRBJ2-5 better; the J call may be wrong. The germline V gene has CDR1 ENHRY and CDR2 SYGVKD. The CDR3 contains 16 residues. The CDR3 bases are TGTGCCATCAGTACTTTTGGACTAGCGGGAGTAGAGACCCAGTACTTC. As protein: CAISTFGLAGVETQYF.

The chain uses TRBV7-8 and TRBJ2-1, with D tentatively TRBD1 or TRBD2 (5 bases each). V was trimmed by 1 base and J by 5 bases, leaving 15 bases between them. This CDR3 spans 16 amino acids. Looked up from germline, CDR1 is SGHVS and CDR2 is FQNEAQ. CDR3 amino acids: CASSLVPPWGHNEQFF. The CDR3 nucleotides are TGTGCCAGCAGCTTAGTCCCCCCCTGGGGACACAATGAGCAGTTCTTC.

CDR3 sequence: CASSQDLSLEQQQYF. CDR3 nucleotides: TGCGCCAGCAGCCAAGATCTGTCTTTAGAACAGCAGCAGTACTTC. J is TRBJ2-7 and V is TRBV4-3; D is undetermined. Between the trimmed V and J ends, which lost 0 bases and 8 bases, there was a span of 17 bases. Germline-derived CDR1 and CDR2 are LGHNA and YSLEER. This CDR3 has 15 amino acids.

This clonotype appeared a few times. The chain carries TRBV20-1 and TRBJ2-7; the D is unclear. The CDR3 is 15 amino acids. Germline V CDR1 and CDR2: DFQATT, SNEGSKA (reference sequence). With 3 bases removed from V and 1 base from J, the gap between germline ends came to 16 bases. This chain's CDR3 is CSASNHRGLSYEQYF. The DNA of the CDR3 is TGCAGTGCTAGTAACCACCGCGGCCTGTCCTACGAGCAGTACTTC.

CDR3 region: CASSPGFEEQYF. Here the CDR3 DNA reads TGTGCCAGCAGTCCAGGGTTTGAAGAGCAGTACTTC. The chain joins TRBV7-9 to TRBJ2-7; maybe TRBD1 (5 bases). Deletions cut 6 bases from V and 7 bases from J, with 13 bases between. The CDR3 is 12 residues long. The germline V gene encodes CDR1 SEHNR and CDR2 FQNEAQ (reference sequence). The full variable domain, with the rest looked up from reference TRBV7-9 and TRBJ2-7, is DTGVSQNPRHKITKRGQNVTFRCDPISEHNRLYWYRQTLGQGPEFLTYFQNEAQLEKSRLLSDRFSAERPKGSFSTLEIQRTEQGDSAMYLCASSPGFEEQYFGPGTRLTVT.

The chain carries TRBV24-1 and TRBJ2-3; 10 bases align to TRBD1. Trimming removed 5 bases from V and 3 bases from J; junction bases left unmatched: 4. The CDR3 sequence is 15 residues long. Germline CDR1 is KGHDR and CDR2 is SFDVKD. CDR3 loop: CATSGDRGMTDTQYF. The CDR3 DNA follows: TGTGCCACCAGTGGGGACAGGGGAATGACAGATACGCAGTATTTT.

Ten or more counts support this clonotype. The V call is TRBV14, the J call TRBJ1-4; D ambiguous. Trimming removed 1 base at V and 1 base at J, with 7 bases between. The CDR3 totals 15 residues. Germline values: CDR1 SGHDN, CDR2 FVKESK. CDR3 region: CASSQGTVTNEKLFF. The CDR3 bases are TGTGCCAGCAGCCAAGGGACGGTAACTAATGAAAAACTGTTTTTT. The full variable domain, in which reference TRBV14 and TRBJ1-4 provide the parts outside the CDR3, is EAGVTQFPSHSVIEKGQTVTLRCDPISGHDNLYWYRRVMGKEIKFLLHFVKESKQDESGMPNNRFLAERTGGTYSTLKVQPAELEDSGVYFCASSQGTVTNEKLFFGSGTQLSVL.

This sequence joins TRBV29-1 and TRBJ2-5, with unresolved D. Germline CDR1 reads SQVTM; CDR2 reads ANQGSEA. The CDR3 is 14 residues long. The V end lost 0 bases, the J end lost 5 bases, and 13 bases lay between the germline ends. CDR3: CSVEDPVALETQYF. The DNA of the CDR3 is TGCAGCGTTGAAGACCCGGTGGCTCTTGAGACCCAGTACTTC.

This clonotype was detected only once. The rearrangement links TRBV7-6 to TRBJ2-1; D could derive from TRBD1 or TRBD2 (5 bases each). From germline, CDR1 is SGHVS and CDR2 FNYEAQ. Trimming cost V 5 bases and J 3 bases, with 14 bases left between them. The CDR3 totals 15 residues. The CDR3 coding sequence is TGTGCCAGCAGCCAAACCGGGACGGACTACAATGAGCAGTTCTTC. Translated, it gives CASSQTGTDYNEQFF.

This clonotype was found a few times. The chain links TRBV28 to TRBJ2-7; D is possibly TRBD2 (6 bases). The end of the DNA is better explained by TRBJ2-5, so the J call may be wrong. Germline values: CDR1 MDHEN, CDR2 SYDVKM. This CDR3 spans 14 amino acids. The CDR3 bases are TGTGCCAGCAGTTTTAATGAGGTGGGGGGGACCCAGTACTTC. It codes for CASSFNEVGGTQYF.

This clonotype appeared a single time. The chain carries TRBV29-1 and TRBJ2-5, with 8 bases matching TRBD1. The trim removed 0 bases at V and 7 bases at J, leaving 13 bases unmatched. The CDR3 sequence is 16 residues long. The germline gives CDR1 SQVTM, CDR2 ANQGSEA. The CDR3: CSVEEILREQGGTQYF. In DNA, the CDR3 is TGCAGCGTTGAAGAAATCTTAAGGGAACAGGGGGGGACCCAGTACTTC.

This clonotype appeared a few times. This chain links TRBV4-1 with TRBJ2-1; 7 nucleotides agree with TRBD1. After removal of 2 bases from V and 7 bases from J, the junction contained 8 bases not matched to a gene. The CDR3 contains 15 residues. Per germline, CDR1 MGHRA and CDR2 YSYEKL. The CDR3 DNA follows: TGCGCCAGCAGCCAACCTGGGATCAGGGGGAATGAGCAGTTCTTC. As protein: CASSQPGIRGNEQFF.

This clonotype showed up just a few times. The V call is TRBV11-3, the J call TRBJ2-5; D call uncertain. The J call may be in error: the DNA end matches TRBJ2-1 better. The CDR3 consists of 17 residues. Germline V gives CDR1 SGHNT, CDR2 YENEEA. The CDR3 DNA is TGTGCCAGCAGCTTAGACCCTCCAACTCACACCACTAATGAGCAGTTCTTC. Translation: CASSLDPPTHTTNEQFF.